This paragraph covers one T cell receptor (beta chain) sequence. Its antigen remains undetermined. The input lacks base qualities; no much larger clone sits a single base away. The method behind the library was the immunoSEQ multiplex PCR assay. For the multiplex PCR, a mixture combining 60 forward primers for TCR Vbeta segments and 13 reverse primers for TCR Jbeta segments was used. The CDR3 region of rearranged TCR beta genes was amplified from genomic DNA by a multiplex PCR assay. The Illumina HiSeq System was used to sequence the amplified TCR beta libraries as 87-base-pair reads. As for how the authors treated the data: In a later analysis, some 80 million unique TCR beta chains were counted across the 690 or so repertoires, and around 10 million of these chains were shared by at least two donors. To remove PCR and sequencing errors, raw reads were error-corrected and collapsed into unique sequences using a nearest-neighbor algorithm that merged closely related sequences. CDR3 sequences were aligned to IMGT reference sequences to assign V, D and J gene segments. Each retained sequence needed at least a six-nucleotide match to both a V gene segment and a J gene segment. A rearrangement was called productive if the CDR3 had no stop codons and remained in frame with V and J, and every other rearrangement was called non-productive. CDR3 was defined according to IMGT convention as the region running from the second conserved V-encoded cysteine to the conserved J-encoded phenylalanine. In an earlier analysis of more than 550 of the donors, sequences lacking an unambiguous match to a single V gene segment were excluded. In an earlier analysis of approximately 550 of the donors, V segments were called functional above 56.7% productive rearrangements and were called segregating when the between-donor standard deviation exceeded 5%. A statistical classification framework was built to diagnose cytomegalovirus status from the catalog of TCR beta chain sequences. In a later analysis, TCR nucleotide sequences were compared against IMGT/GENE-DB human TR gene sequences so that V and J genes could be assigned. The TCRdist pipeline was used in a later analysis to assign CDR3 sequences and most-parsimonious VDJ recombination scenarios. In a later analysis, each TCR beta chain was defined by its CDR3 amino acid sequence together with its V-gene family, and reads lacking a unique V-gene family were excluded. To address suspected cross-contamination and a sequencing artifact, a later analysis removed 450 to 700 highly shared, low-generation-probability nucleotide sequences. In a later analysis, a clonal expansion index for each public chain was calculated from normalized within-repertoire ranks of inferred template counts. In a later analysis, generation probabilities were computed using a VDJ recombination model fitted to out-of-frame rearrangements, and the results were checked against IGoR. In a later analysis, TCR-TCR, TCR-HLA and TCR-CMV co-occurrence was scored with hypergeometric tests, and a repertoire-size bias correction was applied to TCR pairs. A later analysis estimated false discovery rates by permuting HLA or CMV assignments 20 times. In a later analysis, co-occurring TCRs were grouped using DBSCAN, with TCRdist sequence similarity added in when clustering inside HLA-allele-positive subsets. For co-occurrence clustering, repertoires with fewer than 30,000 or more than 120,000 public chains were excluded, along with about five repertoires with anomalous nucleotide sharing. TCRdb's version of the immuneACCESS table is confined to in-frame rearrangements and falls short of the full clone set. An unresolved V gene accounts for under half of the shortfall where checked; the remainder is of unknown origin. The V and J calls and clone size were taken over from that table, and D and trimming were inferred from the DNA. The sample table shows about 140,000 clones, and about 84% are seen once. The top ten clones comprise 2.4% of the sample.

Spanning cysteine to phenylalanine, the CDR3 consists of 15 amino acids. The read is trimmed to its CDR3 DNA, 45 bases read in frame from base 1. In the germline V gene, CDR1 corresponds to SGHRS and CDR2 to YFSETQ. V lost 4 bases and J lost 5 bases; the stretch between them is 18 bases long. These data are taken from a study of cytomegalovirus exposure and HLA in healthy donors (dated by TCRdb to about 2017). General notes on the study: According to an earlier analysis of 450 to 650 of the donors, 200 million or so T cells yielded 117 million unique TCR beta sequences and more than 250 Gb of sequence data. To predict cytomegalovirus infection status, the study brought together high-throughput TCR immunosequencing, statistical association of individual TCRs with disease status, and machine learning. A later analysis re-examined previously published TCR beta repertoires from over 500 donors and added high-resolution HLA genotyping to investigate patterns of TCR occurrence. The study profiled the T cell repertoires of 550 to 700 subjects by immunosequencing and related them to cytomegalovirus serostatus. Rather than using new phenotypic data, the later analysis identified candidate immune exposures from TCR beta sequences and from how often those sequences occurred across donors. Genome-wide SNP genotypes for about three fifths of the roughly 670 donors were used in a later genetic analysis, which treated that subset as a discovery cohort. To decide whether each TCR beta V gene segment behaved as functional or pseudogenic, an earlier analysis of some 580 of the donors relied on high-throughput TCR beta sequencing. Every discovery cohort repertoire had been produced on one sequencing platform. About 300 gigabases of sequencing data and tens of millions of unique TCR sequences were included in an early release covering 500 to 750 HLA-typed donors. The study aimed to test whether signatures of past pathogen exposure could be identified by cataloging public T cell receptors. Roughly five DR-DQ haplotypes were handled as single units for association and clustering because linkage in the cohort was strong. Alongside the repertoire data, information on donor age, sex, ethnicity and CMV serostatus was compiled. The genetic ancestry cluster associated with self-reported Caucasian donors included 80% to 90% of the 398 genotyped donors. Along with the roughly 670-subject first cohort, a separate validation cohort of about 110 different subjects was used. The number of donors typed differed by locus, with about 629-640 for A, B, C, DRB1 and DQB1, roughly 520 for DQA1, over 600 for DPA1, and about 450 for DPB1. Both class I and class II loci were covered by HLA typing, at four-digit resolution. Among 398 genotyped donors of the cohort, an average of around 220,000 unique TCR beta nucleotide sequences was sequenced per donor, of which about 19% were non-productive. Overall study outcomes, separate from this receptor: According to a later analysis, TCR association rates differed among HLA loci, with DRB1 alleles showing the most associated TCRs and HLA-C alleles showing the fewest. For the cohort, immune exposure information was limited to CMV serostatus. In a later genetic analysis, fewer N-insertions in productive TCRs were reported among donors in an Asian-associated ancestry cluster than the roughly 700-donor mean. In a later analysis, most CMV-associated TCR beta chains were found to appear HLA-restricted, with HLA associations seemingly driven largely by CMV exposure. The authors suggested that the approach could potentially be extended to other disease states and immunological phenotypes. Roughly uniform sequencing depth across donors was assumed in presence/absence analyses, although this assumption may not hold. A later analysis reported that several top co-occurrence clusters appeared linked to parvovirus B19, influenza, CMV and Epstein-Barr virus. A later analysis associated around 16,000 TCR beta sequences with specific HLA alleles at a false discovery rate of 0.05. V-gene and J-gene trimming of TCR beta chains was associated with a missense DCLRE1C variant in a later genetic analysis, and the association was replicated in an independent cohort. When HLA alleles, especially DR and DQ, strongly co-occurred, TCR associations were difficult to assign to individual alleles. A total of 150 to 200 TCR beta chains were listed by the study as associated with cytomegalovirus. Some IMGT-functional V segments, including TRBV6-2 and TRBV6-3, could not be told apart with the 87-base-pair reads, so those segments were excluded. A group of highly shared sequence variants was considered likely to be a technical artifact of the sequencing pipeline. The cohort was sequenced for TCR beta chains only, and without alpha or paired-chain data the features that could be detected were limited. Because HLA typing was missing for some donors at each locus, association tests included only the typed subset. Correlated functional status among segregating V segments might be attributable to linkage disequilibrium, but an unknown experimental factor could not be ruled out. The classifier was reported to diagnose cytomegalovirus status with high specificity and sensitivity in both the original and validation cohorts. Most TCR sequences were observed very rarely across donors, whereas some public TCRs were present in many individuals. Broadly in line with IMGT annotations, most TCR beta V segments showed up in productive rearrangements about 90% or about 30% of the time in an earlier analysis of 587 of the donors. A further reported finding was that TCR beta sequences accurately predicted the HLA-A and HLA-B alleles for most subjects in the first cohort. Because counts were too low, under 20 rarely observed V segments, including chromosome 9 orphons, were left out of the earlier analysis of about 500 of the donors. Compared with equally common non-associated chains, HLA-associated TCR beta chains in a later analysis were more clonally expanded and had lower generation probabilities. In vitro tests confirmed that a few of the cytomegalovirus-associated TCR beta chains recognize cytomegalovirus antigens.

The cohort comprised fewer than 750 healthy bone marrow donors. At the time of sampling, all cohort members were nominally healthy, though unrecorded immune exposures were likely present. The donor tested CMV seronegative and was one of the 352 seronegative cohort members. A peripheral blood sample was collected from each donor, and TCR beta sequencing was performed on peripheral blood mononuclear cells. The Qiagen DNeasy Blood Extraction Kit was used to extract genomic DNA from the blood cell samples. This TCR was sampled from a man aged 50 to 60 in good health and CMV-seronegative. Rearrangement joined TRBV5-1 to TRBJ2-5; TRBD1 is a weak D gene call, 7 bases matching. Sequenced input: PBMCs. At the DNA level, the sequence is TGCGCCAGCAGCCGGGGGACAGTGGCCTCCGAGACCCAGTACTTC. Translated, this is CASSRGTVASETQYF. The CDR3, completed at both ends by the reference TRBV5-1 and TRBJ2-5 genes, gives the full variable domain KAGVTQTPRYLIKTRGQQVTLSCSPISGHRSVSWYQQTPGQGLQFLFEYFSETQRNKGNFPGRFSGRQFSNSRSEMNVSTLELGDSALYLCASSRGTVASETQYFGPGTRLLVL.